The sequence of this TCR beta chain was determined in a study of cytomegalovirus exposure and HLA in healthy donors. A remark on this clone: Its antigen is not known.

Study findings and constraints: There were 150 to 200 TCR beta chains listed as cytomegalovirus-associated. In an earlier analysis, about 87% or about 30%: the productive usage of most TCR beta V segments. The authors assumed roughly uniform sequencing depth across donors for presence/absence analyses. Reportedly, fewer N-insertions than the roughly 690-donor mean appeared in an Asian-associated ancestry cluster in a later analysis.

The CDR3 is 16 amino acids. Germline trimming cut 2 bases from V and 4 bases from J; bases unmatched to any gene: 5. The germline V gene encodes CDR1 SGDLS and CDR2 YYNGEE. PCR was performed using 60 Vbeta and 13 Jbeta primers. This table comes from immunoSEQ multiplex PCR, and its TCRdb copy is limited to in-frame clones, with some not included. Among over 130,000 clones, approximately 80% were seen once, and the ten largest hold about 2.4%. This receptor was identified in a man in his fifties in good health and CMV-seronegative. Sequenced material: PBMCs. The chain recombines TRBV9 with TRBJ2-3, with TRBD2 matching over 12 bases. CDR3 DNA sequence: TGTGCCAGCAGCGTGTCGACTAGCGGGAGATCAGATACGCAGTATTTT. Its translation is CASSVSTSGRSDTQYF.